This T cell receptor beta chain was recovered during a study of T cells in Graves' hyperthyroidism and ophthalmopathy. Study background: Blood from the periphery was taken at initial diagnosis, before any treatment.

Graves' hyperthyroidism without ophthalmopathy progression within 18 months was termed stable. Reasons for excluding patients were uncontrolled infection, other autoimmune disease, pregnancy or lactation. The TCR beta CDR3 regions underwent amplification using RNA transcripts as the source. First-round RT-PCR targeting the TCR CDR3 was performed with the HTBI primer set. A single record per CDR3 protein comes from TCRdb applying MiXCR to the multiplex PCR reads. The profile shows 380,000 or so distinct CDR3 sequences, around 13% of them singletons. The length of the CDR3 is 16 residues. The trim removed 1 base at V and 2 bases at J, leaving 6 bases unmatched. Germline V gives CDR1 MGHRA, CDR2 YSYEKL.

Material: blood. This chain connects TRBV4-1 to TRBJ2-5; 8 positions match TRBD1. This receptor was taken from a woman aged 25 to 39 with Graves' hyperthyroidism. The CDR3 DNA sequence: TGCGCCAGCAGCCAAGTTCCGGACAGGGAACAAGAGACCCAGTACTTC. It is translated as CASSQVPDREQETQYF.